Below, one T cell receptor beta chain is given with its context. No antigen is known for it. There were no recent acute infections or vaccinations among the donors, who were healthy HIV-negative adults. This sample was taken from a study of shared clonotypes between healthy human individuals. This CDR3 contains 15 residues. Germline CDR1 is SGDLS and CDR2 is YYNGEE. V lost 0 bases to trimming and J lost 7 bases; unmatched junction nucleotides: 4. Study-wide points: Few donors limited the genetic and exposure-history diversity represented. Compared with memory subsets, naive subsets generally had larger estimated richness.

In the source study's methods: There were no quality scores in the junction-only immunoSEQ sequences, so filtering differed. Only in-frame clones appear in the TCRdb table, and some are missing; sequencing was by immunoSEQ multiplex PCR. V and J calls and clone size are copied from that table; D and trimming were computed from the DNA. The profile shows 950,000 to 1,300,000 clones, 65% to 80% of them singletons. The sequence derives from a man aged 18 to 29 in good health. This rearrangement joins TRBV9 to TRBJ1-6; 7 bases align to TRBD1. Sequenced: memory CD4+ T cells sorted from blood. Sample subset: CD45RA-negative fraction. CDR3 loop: CASSVEGRGNSPLHF. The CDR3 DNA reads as TGTGCCAGCAGCGTAGAGGGCAGGGGGAATTCACCCCTCCACTTT.